Each of the 21 T cell receptor beta chains below was sequenced from the same sample in a study of glioma-infiltrating T cells. The iRepertoire nested amplicon-rescue multiplex PCR amplified TCR alpha and beta CDR3s from RNA. TCRdb reprocessed the multiplex PCR reads with MiXCR, giving one entry per CDR3 protein. The sample contains approximately 120,000 distinct CDR3 sequences, 25% to 30% of which appear only once. The sequenced material came from glioma tissue, nonneoplastic brain tissue, or PBMCs (not recorded which). The receptors shown here come from a human donor with low-grade glioma or glioblastoma, undergoing nonglioma brain surgery, or in good health (not recorded which).

This clonotype was picked up many times. The chain employs TRBV4-1 and TRBJ2-3, with D unclear. The CDR3 totals 13 residues. CDR1 MGHRA and CDR2 YSYEKL come from the germline V gene. Trimming left V 2 bases short and J 5 bases short, with 8 bases between. Here the CDR3 DNA reads TGCGCCAGCAGCCAAATTGGGAAAGATACGCAGTATTTT. Protein product: CASSQIGKDTQYF.

The CDR3 spells CASSQDPDRGEYANTEAFF. The DNA for the CDR3 is TGCGCCAGCAGCCAAGACCCGGACAGGGGAGAGTATGCGAACACTGAAGCTTTCTTT. V usage is TRBV4-1 and J usage is TRBJ1-1, with 9 bases fitting TRBD1. Germline lookup yields CDR1 MGHRA and CDR2 YSYEKL. J lost 1 base, V lost 0 bases, and 12 bases had no gene match. This CDR3 region has 19 residues.

Note on this clonotype: A much bigger clone sits one base away, suggesting this may be a read error. CDR3 residues: CASSQGADTGELFF. The CDR3 bases are TGTGCCAGCAGCCAGGGAGCCGACACCGGGGAGCTGTTTTTT. The chain joins TRBV4-2 to TRBJ2-2; a weak D match, TRBD2 (5 bases). V lost 3 bases and J 3 bases, leaving 8 bases between the germline ends. CDR1 and CDR2 (germline): LGHNA, YNFKEQ. This CDR3 is 14 amino acids long.

Turning to this clonotype: This could be a read error, since a much larger clone is one nucleotide away. The rearrangement uses TRBV7-2 and TRBJ1-2, with D possibly matching TRBD1 (5 bases). CDR1 SGHTA and CDR2 FQGNSA come from the germline V gene. The CDR3 contains 18 residues. Trimming cost V 1 base and J 2 bases, with 20 bases left between them. The CDR3 DNA is TGTGCCAGCAGCTTAGTGGGATCTGGGGACCTCCCGAACTATGGCTACACCTTC. Its protein is CASSLVGSGDLPNYGYTF.

This clonotype was seen repeatedly, ten times or more. The chain employs TRBV7-2 and TRBJ2-7; TRBD2 might be the D (5 bases). In germline, CDR1 is SGHTA, CDR2 FQGNSA. The V and J ends lost 4 bases and 4 bases respectively, with 20 bases between them. The CDR3 has 16 amino acids. The CDR3 sequence is CASSYSYPGSAYEQYF. CDR3 nucleotides: TGTGCCAGCAGCTACTCTTATCCCGGTAGCGCATACGAGCAGTACTTC.

Note on this clonotype: A junction end diverges from the germline sequence, so it may reflect a read error. The CDR3 protein is CVSSLDRNYGYTF. The CDR3, as DNA: TGTGTCAGCAGTCTGGACAGGAACTATGGCTACACTTTC. The chain links TRBV6-2 or TRBV6-3 to TRBJ1-2; 7 nucleotides agree with TRBD1. The CDR3 contains 13 residues. Germline loops: CDR1 MNHEY, CDR2 SVGEGT.

This clonotype has a handful of counts. The rearrangement uses TRBV19 and TRBJ2-6; no reliable D call. The CDR3 is made up of 13 amino acids. V lost 6 bases and J 0 bases, leaving 3 bases between the germline ends. CDR1 is LNHDA and CDR2 is SQIVND in the germline V gene (reference sequence). The CDR3: CASRSSGANVLTF. The DNA for the CDR3 is TGTGCCAGTAGAAGCTCTGGGGCCAACGTCCTGACTTTC.

This clonotype occurred many times. The rearrangement links TRBV28 to TRBJ2-1, with 12 positions matching TRBD2. The CDR3 loop spans 15 amino acids. Germline V gene sequence: CDR1 MDHEN, CDR2 SYDVKM. The V gene end was trimmed by 5 bases and the J gene end by 5 bases; junction bases not matched to a gene: 4. The CDR3 is CASSGLAGWNNEQFF. CDR3 nucleotides: TGTGCCAGCAGTGGACTAGCGGGATGGAACAATGAGCAGTTCTTC.

This clonotype was detected ten times or more. This chain joins TRBV5-1 and TRBJ2-1; D not certain. The germline V and J ends were trimmed by 0 bases and 8 bases, with 6 bases remaining between them. CDR1 and CDR2 from the germline V gene are SGHRS and YFSETQ. This CDR3 is 12 amino acids long. Written as DNA, the CDR3 is TGCGCCAGCAGCTTGGAACTCTATGAGCAGTTCTTC. Protein product: CASSLELYEQFF.

Many counts were recorded for this clonotype. V usage is TRBV7-2 and J usage is TRBJ2-1; the D is unclear. V was pared by 5 bases and J by 5 bases, with 10 bases between. CDR1 and CDR2 (germline): SGHTA, FQGNSA. The CDR3 totals 13 residues. This CDR3 reads CASSLYRHNEQFF. Written as DNA, the CDR3 is TGTGCCAGCAGCCTGTACCGTCACAATGAGCAGTTCTTC.

Note on this clonotype: A clone one base away is much larger, so this may be a read error. The CDR3 does not end in the conserved phenylalanine or tryptophan, so this is likely a read error. The V call is TRBV12-3 or TRBV12-4, the J call TRBJ2-7; D not resolved. Deletions cut 2 bases from V and 4 bases from J, with 6 bases between. The CDR3 runs to 12 residues. CDR3 sequence: CASSLRSYEQYL. Written as DNA, the CDR3 is TGTGCCAGCAGTTTACGCTCTTACGAGCAGTACCTC.

This clonotype was counted ten times or more. V and J are TRBV29-1 and TRBJ1-1; D gene unclear. The V end lost 4 bases, the J end lost 0 bases, and 15 bases lay between the germline ends. The CDR3 has 15 amino acids. Germline V CDR1 and CDR2: SQVTM, ANQGSEA. The DNA for the CDR3 is TGCAGCGTTGCCTCTTCCGGCGGATTGAACACTGAAGCTTTCTTT. Amino acids: CSVASSGGLNTEAFF.

The CDR3 DNA sequence: TGTGCCAGTAGTTCCACGACAGGCTCCTACGAGCAGTACTTC. Its protein product is CASSSTTGSYEQYF. The chain recombines TRBV19 with TRBJ2-7, with D possibly being TRBD1 (6 bases). This CDR3 comprises 14 residues. V gave up 5 bases and J gave up 0 bases, with 11 bases separating them. Germline V lookup: CDR1 LNHDA, CDR2 SQIVND (reference sequence).

This sequence joins TRBV19 and TRBJ1-1; D is possibly TRBD1 (5 bases). This CDR3 contains 13 residues. V was shortened by 7 bases and J by 5 bases, with 14 bases between the two germline ends. Germline CDR1 LNHDA, CDR2 SQIVND (reference sequence). The CDR3 DNA reads as TGTGCCAGTAAGGTCCAGGGAGGGACTGAAGCTTTCTTT. Encoded protein: CASKVQGGTEAFF.

The chain recombines TRBV29-1 with TRBJ1-2, with 7 bases aligning to TRBD1. V lost 6 bases, J lost 7 bases, and 8 bases stayed unmatched. The CDR3 consists of 12 residues. CDR1 is SQVTM, CDR2 ANQGSEA, per germline. This chain's CDR3 is CSVSSTGSGYTF. In DNA, the CDR3 is TGCAGCGTCTCTTCGACAGGGTCTGGCTACACCTTC.

By sample fraction, this clonotype is medium-sized. The CDR3 bases are TGTGCCAGCAGTCAGAGAAGTGGGGGAAACTATGGCTACACCTTC. It specifies CASSQRSGGNYGYTF. The rearrangement uses TRBV28 and TRBJ1-2, with D tentatively TRBD1 (5 bases). Germline CDR1 is MDHEN and CDR2 is SYDVKM. The CDR3 runs to 15 residues. The V end lost 5 bases, the J end lost 2 bases, and 15 bases lay between the germline ends.

This clonotype has ten or more counts. The chain has TRBV12-3 or TRBV12-4 and TRBJ2-7, with 8 bases identical to TRBD1. CDR3 size: 14 residues. The V gene end was trimmed by 3 bases and the J gene end by 5 bases; junction bases not matched to a gene: 6. The CDR3 region has the DNA TGTGCCAGCAGTTTTGTCAGGGGGCTGGACGAGCAGTACTTC. Amino acid sequence: CASSFVRGLDEQYF.

There are many counts of this clonotype. The V gene is TRBV10-3, the J gene TRBJ2-1; D is possibly TRBD1 or TRBD2 (5 bases each). The V gene lost 7 bases and the J gene lost 5 bases, with 12 bases spanning the gap. CDR3 length: 13 residues. The germline V gene encodes CDR1 ENHRY and CDR2 SYGVKD. This CDR3 is CAITGQNNNEQFF. The CDR3 bases are TGTGCCATCACGGGGCAGAACAACAATGAGCAGTTCTTC.

This chain uses TRBV5-5 with TRBJ1-3; D is unclear. CDR3 length: 15 residues. V lost 2 bases, J lost 1 base, and 10 bases lay in between. CDR1 is SGHKS, CDR2 YYEKEE, per germline (reference sequence). CDR3 region: CASSFYSTSGNTIYF. CDR3 DNA sequence: TGTGCCAGCAGCTTTTACTCTACATCTGGAAACACCATATATTTT.

This clonotype was picked up many times. The chain has TRBV7-2 and TRBJ1-1, with TRBD1 matching over 8 bases. The CDR3 is 14 amino acids. With V trimmed by 2 bases and J by 11 bases, 10 bases remained unmatched. Germline CDR1 SGHTA, CDR2 FQGNSA. The CDR3 loop is CASSLRQGAAPAFF. The CDR3 bases are TGTGCCAGCAGCTTAAGGCAGGGGGCCGCCCCGGCTTTCTTT.

In this sample, this clonotype turned up a few times. The rearrangement uses TRBV5-1 and TRBJ2-5; D gene uncertain. The germline gives CDR1 SGHRS, CDR2 YFSETQ. The CDR3 is made up of 17 amino acids. V gave up 1 base and J gave up 2 bases, with 18 bases separating them. The chain's CDR3 is CASSLRFGQPEQETQYF. Here the CDR3 DNA reads TGCGCCAGCAGCTTGAGGTTCGGGCAGCCAGAGCAAGAGACCCAGTACTTC.